These T cell receptor beta chains were read from a single sample in a study of blood T cell repertoires in COVID-19. Some clones are missing from TCRdb's copy, which holds only in-frame ones; the method was immunoSEQ multiplex PCR. In the table there are tens of thousands of clones, roughly 84% of which are singletons. Sequences were obtained from peripheral blood. The receptors were gathered from a man aged 50 to 59 with active COVID-19. The CDR3 runs from the conserved cysteine through the conserved F or W. D genes are given only for firm matches. For some rows the clone size is stated as once, few or many, or as a class when expanded; others skip it.

D gene	clone size	V gene	J gene	CDR3 DNA	CDR3 protein
-	-	TRBV7-2	TRBJ2-3	TGTGCCAGCAGCTTAGAGTGGCCCACAGATACGCAGTATTTT	CASSLEWPTDTQYF
TRBD1	-	TRBV14	TRBJ1-2	TGTGCCAGCAGCCAAGATCGACTCGGGATACAGGGGCAAGGCTACACCTTC	CASSQDRLGIQGQGYTF
TRBD1	-	TRBV24-1	TRBJ2-7	TGTGCCACCAGTGACCGGGACAGGCCGTCTCGGTCTTCTCCCTACGAGCAGTACTTC	CATSDRDRPSRSSPYEQYF
-	once	TRBV19	TRBJ1-2	TGTGCCAGTAGTCGGGGGGAACGCTATGGCTACACCTTC	CASSRGERYGYTF
-	-	TRBV7-2	TRBJ2-5	TGTGCCAGCAGCTTATTAGGGGGAGAAGAGACCCAGTACTTC	CASSLLGGEETQYF
-	-	TRBV30	TRBJ2-5	TGTGCCTGGAGTCCGGGCCAAGAGACCCAGTACTTC	CAWSPGQETQYF
-	-	TRBV3-1/TRBV3-2	TRBJ1-5	TGTGCCAGCAGCCAAGCCCGGGGAACGGACCAGCCCCAGCATTTT	CASSQARGTDQPQHF
TRBD1	once	TRBV18	TRBJ2-5	TGTGCCAGCTCACTTCGACAGGGGGATGAAGAGACCCAGTACTTC	CASSLRQGDEETQYF
TRBD2	-	TRBV9	TRBJ2-3	TGTGCCAGCAGCATCGGGACTAGCGGTCCACGTGGGTATACGCAGTATTTT	CASSIGTSGPRGYTQYF
-	-	TRBV28	TRBJ2-1	TGTGCCAGCAGTTCCCCTAGTGCTGAGCAGTTCTTC	CASSSPSAEQFF
TRBD1	-	TRBV12-3/TRBV12-4	TRBJ1-2	TGTGCCAGCAGACGACAGGGGAACTATGGCTACACCTTC	CASRRQGNYGYTF
TRBD2	-	TRBV7-2	TRBJ2-5	TGTGCCAGCAGCTTAACGGCTAGCGGAGCCCAAGAGACCCAGTACTTC	CASSLTASGAQETQYF
-	-	TRBV2	TRBJ1-5	TGTGCCAGCAGTGAGATCGGAGATCAGCCCCAGCATTTT	CASSEIGDQPQHF
-	-	TRBV6-1	TRBJ2-5	TGTGCCAGCAGTGAAGAGCTGGGGCAGGGGAGGGGGGCCCAGTACTTC	CASSEELGQGRGAQYF
TRBD1	-	TRBV5-1	TRBJ1-2	TGCGCCAGCAGCCCTGATGAGGGGGCGCGGGGCTACACCTTC	CASSPDEGARGYTF
TRBD1	-	TRBV11-2	TRBJ2-7	TGTGCCAGCAGCTTAGTGGGACAGGGAGTAGACTTTTACGAGCAGTACTTC	CASSLVGQGVDFYEQYF
TRBD2	-	TRBV18	TRBJ2-1	TGTGCCAGCTCACCTCTCCCTAGCGGGGGGGCAGATGAGCAGTTCTTC	CASSPLPSGGADEQFF
-	-	TRBV6-5	TRBJ1-1	TGTGCCAGCAGTTACTCGAAGGGAGCTGAAGCTTTCTTT	CASSYSKGAEAFF
-	-	TRBV5-1	TRBJ2-3	TGCGCCAGCTCGGGAGAGAGCACAGATACGCAGTATTTT	CASSGESTDTQYF
-	-	TRBV4-1	TRBJ1-5	TGCGCCAGCAGCCAGGACGACAGGTTCGGTCAGCCCCAGCATTTT	CASSQDDRFGQPQHF
-	-	TRBV27	TRBJ2-2	TGTGCCAGCAGTTTATGGTTAGGAGGTACCGGGGAGCTGTTTTTT	CASSLWLGGTGELFF
-	-	TRBV6-4	TRBJ1-1	TGTGCCAGCAGTGACAGGGGCGGTGAAGCTTTCTTT	CASSDRGGEAFF
TRBD2	once	TRBV12-3/TRBV12-4	TRBJ2-1	TGTGCCAGCAGACCCGGGACTAGCGGAGAGCAGTTCTTC	CASRPGTSGEQFF
TRBD2	-	TRBV10-2	TRBJ2-7	TGCGCCAGCAGTGCTAGCGGGGGGATATACGAGCAGTACTTC	CASSASGGIYEQYF
-	-	TRBV4-1	TRBJ1-5	TGCGCCAGCAGCCAAGAAAGTAGACAGGATAGCAATCAGCCCCAGCATTTT	CASSQESRQDSNQPQHF
TRBD1	-	TRBV11-1	TRBJ1-6	TGTGCCAGCAGCTCTACCGGGACAGAATATAATTCACCCCTCCACTTT	CASSSTGTEYNSPLHF